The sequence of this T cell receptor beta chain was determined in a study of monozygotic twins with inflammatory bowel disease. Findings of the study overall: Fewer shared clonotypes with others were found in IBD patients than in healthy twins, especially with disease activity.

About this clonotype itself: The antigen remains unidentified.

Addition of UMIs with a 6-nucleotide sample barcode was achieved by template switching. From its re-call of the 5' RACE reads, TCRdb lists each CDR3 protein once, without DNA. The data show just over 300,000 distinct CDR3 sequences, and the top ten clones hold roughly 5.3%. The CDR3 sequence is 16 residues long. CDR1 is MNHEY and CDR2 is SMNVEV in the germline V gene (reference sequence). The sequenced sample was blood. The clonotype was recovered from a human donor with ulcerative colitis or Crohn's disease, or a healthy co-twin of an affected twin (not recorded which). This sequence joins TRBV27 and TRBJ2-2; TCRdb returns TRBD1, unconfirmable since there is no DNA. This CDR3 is CASTLADRVNTGELFF.